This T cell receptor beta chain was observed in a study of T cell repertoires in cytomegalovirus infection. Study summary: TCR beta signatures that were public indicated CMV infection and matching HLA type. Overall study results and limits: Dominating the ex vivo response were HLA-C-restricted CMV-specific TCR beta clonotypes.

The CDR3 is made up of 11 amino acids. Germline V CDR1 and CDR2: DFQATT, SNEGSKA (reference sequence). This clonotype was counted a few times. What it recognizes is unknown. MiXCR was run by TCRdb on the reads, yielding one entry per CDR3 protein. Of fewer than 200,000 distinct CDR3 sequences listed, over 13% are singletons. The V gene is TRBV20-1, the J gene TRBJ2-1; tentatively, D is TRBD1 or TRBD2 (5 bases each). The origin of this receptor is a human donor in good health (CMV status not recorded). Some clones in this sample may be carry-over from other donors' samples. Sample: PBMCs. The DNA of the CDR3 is TGCAGGGCAGCTGGGGGCAATGAGCAGTTCTTC. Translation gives CRAAGGNEQFF.